The text below deals with one T cell receptor (beta chain). Its binding antigen is unknown. The input lacks base qualities; no much larger clone sits a single base away. The entry originates in a study of response to subunit inactivated influenza vaccine (dated by TCRdb to the late 2010s). Describing the broader study: Deep quantitative T cell receptor repertoire profiling was used in the study to track responses to a trivalent subunit inactivated influenza vaccine.

The CDR3 runs 13 amino acids, cysteine and phenylalanine included. Only the CDR3 DNA stays, 39 bases, in frame from base 1. According to the germline V gene (reference sequence), CDR1 reads DFQATT and CDR2 reads SNEGSKA. The junction shows trimming of 3 bases on V and 8 bases on J, plus 16 bases between the germline ends. The investigation overall reported the following: The authors proposed that each seasonal influenza vaccination may bring in only a limited number of new T cells.

The method behind the library was RT-PCR. Sequencing relied on an Illumina HiSeq 2500. In TCRdb, the public reads were trimmed at Q25 with fastp and aligned with MiXCR, with productive beta chains retained. Each entry merges the rows of one CDR3 protein and shows their most common DNA and genes. The sample contains approximately 700,000 distinct CDR3 sequences, more than 11% of them found a single time. Clones ranked in the top ten supply 5.5% to 7% of the sample. This clonotype was obtained from a middle-aged man who received an inactivated influenza vaccine. Donor details come from another sample of the same person, matched by shared clones. The chain joins TRBV20-1 to TRBJ1-2; the D gene remains uncertain. This sample comprised PBMCs from blood, obtained 14 to 15 days before vaccination. The DNA sequence is TGCAGTGCTAGGGATGGGCATTACCGAGGCTACACCTTC. It is translated as CSARDGHYRGYTF.